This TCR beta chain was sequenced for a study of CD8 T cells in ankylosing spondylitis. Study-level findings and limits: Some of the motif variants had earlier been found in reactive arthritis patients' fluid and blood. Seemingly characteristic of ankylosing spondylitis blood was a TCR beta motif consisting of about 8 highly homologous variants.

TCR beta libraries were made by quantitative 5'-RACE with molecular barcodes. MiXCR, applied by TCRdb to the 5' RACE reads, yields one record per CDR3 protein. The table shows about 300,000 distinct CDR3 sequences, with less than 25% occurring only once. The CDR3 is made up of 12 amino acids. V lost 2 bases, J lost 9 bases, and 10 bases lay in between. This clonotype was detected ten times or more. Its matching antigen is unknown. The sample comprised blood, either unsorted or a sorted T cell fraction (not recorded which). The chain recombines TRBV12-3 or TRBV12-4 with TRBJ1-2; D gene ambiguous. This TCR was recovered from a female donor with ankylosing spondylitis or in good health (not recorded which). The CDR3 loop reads CASSLTTDRYTF. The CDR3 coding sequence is TGTGCCAGCAGTTTAACAACGGACCGCTACACCTTC.